Shown below are 2 T cell receptor beta chains from a single sample sequenced in a study of T cell changes during pregnancy in multiple sclerosis. This table comes from immunoSEQ multiplex PCR, and its TCRdb copy is limited to in-frame clones, with some not included. Of around 49,000 clones in the sample, approximately 91% were seen once. This specimen was CD4+ T cells from peripheral blood mononuclear cells, taken after pregnancy. The origin of the receptors is a female donor in good health, enrolled as a control in a pregnancy study.

The chain links TRBV5-1 to TRBJ1-2, with D unclear. This CDR3 contains 14 residues. V dropped 3 bases and J dropped 7 bases, with 16 bases sitting between them. Germline lookup yields CDR1 SGHRS and CDR2 YFSETQ. The CDR3 spells CASSSSGLGGGYTF. Here the CDR3 DNA reads TGCGCCAGCAGCTCCAGTGGACTGGGTGGTGGCTACACCTTC.

This CDR3 is CASSLALTGYGYTF. The CDR3 nucleotides read TGTGCCAGCAGCTTGGCTCTTACGGGCTATGGCTACACCTTC. This chain connects TRBV5-4 to TRBJ1-2, with no clear D. Germline V gene lookup returns CDR1 SGHNT and CDR2 YYREEE (reference sequence). The CDR3 has 14 residues. V was shortened by 0 bases and J by 4 bases, with 10 bases between the two germline ends.